A selection of T cell receptor beta chains follows, all from one sample in a study of cytotoxic CD8 clonotypes in ibrutinib-treated CLL. Clones were read by immunoSEQ multiplex PCR, and TCRdb kept only the in-frame ones, dropping some. The sample contains 20,000 or so clones, roughly 70% of which appear only once. This specimen was PBMCs, taken before ibrutinib treatment. The receptor source for this set is a human donor with chronic lymphocytic leukemia. CDR3s include the opening cysteine and the closing phenylalanine or tryptophan. A D gene is named only where the DNA matches it firmly. The size of a clone is reported for some rows only, either as once, few or many, or as a class for expanded clones.

clone size: -
J gene: TRBJ2-5
V gene: TRBV7-2
D gene: -
CDR3 DNA: TGTGCCAGCAGCTTAGATGGTTGGACCCAGTACTTC
CDR3 protein: CASSLDGWTQYF

clone size: -
J gene: TRBJ2-1
V gene: TRBV13
D gene: -
CDR3 DNA: TGTGCCAGCAGTGAAGTTTTAGGTTCGAATGAGCAGTTCTTC
CDR3 protein: CASSEVLGSNEQFF

clone size: -
J gene: TRBJ2-7
V gene: TRBV6-5
D gene: TRBD1
CDR3 DNA: TGTGCCAGCAGGGACAGGGGTTTGAGGGAGCAGTACTTC
CDR3 protein: CASRDRGLREQYF

clone size: -
J gene: TRBJ1-4
V gene: TRBV5-1
D gene: -
CDR3 DNA: TGCGCCAGCAGCGAGGGACCCGGCGAGCTGTTTTTT
CDR3 protein: CASSEGPGELFF

clone size: -
J gene: TRBJ2-2
V gene: TRBV5-4
D gene: TRBD2
CDR3 DNA: TGTGCCAGCAGCTTGCTAGCGGGAGGGCCCGCCGGGGAGCTGTTTTTT
CDR3 protein: CASSLLAGGPAGELFF

clone size: -
J gene: TRBJ2-2
V gene: TRBV6-1
D gene: -
CDR3 DNA: TGTGCCAGCAGTGAATACGAGTTCGGGGAGCTGTTTTTT
CDR3 protein: CASSEYEFGELFF

clone size: few
J gene: TRBJ2-3
V gene: TRBV5-4
D gene: -
CDR3 DNA: TGTGCCAGCAGCGCCGGCCCAGCCCCAGATACGCAGTATTTT
CDR3 protein: CASSAGPAPDTQYF

clone size: once
J gene: TRBJ1-5
V gene: TRBV28
D gene: -
CDR3 DNA: TGTGCCAGCAGTTCCCTTTACAGGGCTGGAGGTCAGCCCCAGCATTTT
CDR3 protein: CASSSLYRAGGQPQHF

clone size: -
J gene: TRBJ1-5
V gene: TRBV19
D gene: -
CDR3 DNA: TGTGCCAGTAGTATAATGGGTGGGGGGGAGCCCCAGCATTTT
CDR3 protein: CASSIMGGGEPQHF

clone size: -
J gene: TRBJ2-5
V gene: TRBV11-2
D gene: -
CDR3 DNA: TGTGCCAGCAGCCCCACGTTTGGACAGACCCACGAGACCCAGTACTTC
CDR3 protein: CASSPTFGQTHETQYF

clone size: -
J gene: TRBJ2-7
V gene: TRBV7-3
D gene: -
CDR3 DNA: TGTGCCAGCAGCTTAACCCCCCGGGCAGGGGTCAGGGTCTACGAGCAGTACTTC
CDR3 protein: CASSLTPRAGVRVYEQYF

clone size: -
J gene: TRBJ1-1
V gene: TRBV7-9
D gene: -
CDR3 DNA: TGTGCCAGCAGCTCCGGGGAGGGGCTGAACACTGAAGCTTTCTTT
CDR3 protein: CASSSGEGLNTEAFF

clone size: -
J gene: TRBJ2-7
V gene: TRBV6-6
D gene: -
CDR3 DNA: TGTGCCAGCAGTTACCTCGGGGGTTCCTACGAGCAGTACTTC
CDR3 protein: CASSYLGGSYEQYF

clone size: -
J gene: TRBJ2-5
V gene: TRBV6-5
D gene: -
CDR3 DNA: TGTGCCAGCAGTACCCTTGGAGGGGAGACCCAGTACTTC
CDR3 protein: CASSTLGGETQYF

clone size: -
J gene: TRBJ1-1
V gene: TRBV7-8
D gene: -
CDR3 DNA: TGTGCCAGCAGCTTAGATGTGGGGAACACTGAAGCTTTCTTT
CDR3 protein: CASSLDVGNTEAFF

clone size: -
J gene: TRBJ2-5
V gene: TRBV29-1
D gene: TRBD1
CDR3 DNA: TGCAGCGTCGCCCCCCGCCGACAGGGGGTCATAGAGACCCAGTACTTC
CDR3 protein: CSVAPRRQGVIETQYF

clone size: -
J gene: TRBJ1-1
V gene: TRBV11-2
D gene: -
CDR3 DNA: TGTGCCAGCAGCACCCAGGGCATGAACACTGAAGCTTTCTTT
CDR3 protein: CASSTQGMNTEAFF

clone size: few
J gene: TRBJ1-3
V gene: TRBV2
D gene: -
CDR3 DNA: TGTGCCAGCAGTGAAGGGAGAAACACCATATATTTT
CDR3 protein: CASSEGRNTIYF

clone size: -
J gene: TRBJ2-5
V gene: TRBV7-8
D gene: TRBD2
CDR3 DNA: TGTGCCAGCGGAGGACTAGCGGTATGGGAGGAGACCCAGTACTTC
CDR3 protein: CASGGLAVWEETQYF

clone size: -
J gene: TRBJ2-2
V gene: TRBV18
D gene: TRBD2
CDR3 DNA: TGTGCCAGCTCACCACTCCCTAGCGGGAACACCGGGGAGCTGTTTTTT
CDR3 protein: CASSPLPSGNTGELFF

clone size: few
J gene: TRBJ2-5
V gene: TRBV7-2
D gene: -
CDR3 DNA: TGTGCCAGCAGCATGAGGTCCCAAGAGACCCAGTACTTC
CDR3 protein: CASSMRSQETQYF